This TCR beta chain is drawn from a study of cytomegalovirus exposure and HLA in healthy donors. Overall study findings and caveats: In a later analysis, HLA-C alleles had the fewest associated TCRs, DRB1 alleles the most.

This clone was detected a few times. Antigen: not known. Amplification used 60 Vbeta primers and 13 Jbeta primers. The protocol was immunoSEQ multiplex PCR, while the TCRdb copy is restricted to in-frame clones and leaves out a portion. This table has roughly 200,000 clones, about 80% appearing once. Germline trimming cut 2 bases from V and 2 bases from J; bases unmatched to any gene: 5. The CDR3 length is 15 residues. The germline CDR1 and CDR2 sequences are SGHVS and FNYEAQ. The chain joins TRBV7-6 to TRBJ2-5, with 7 bases matching TRBD1. Specimen: PBMCs. This receptor was obtained from a woman in her fifties or sixties in good health and CMV-seropositive. This CDR3 reads CASSLIATGQETQYF. In nucleotides, the CDR3 is TGTGCCAGCAGCTTAATTGCGACAGGGCAAGAGACCCAGTACTTC.